Below, 13 T cell receptor beta chains from the same sample are listed, as sequenced in a study of T cell responses to AZD1222 COVID-19 vaccine. The protocol was immunoSEQ multiplex PCR, while the TCRdb copy is restricted to in-frame clones and leaves out a portion. The data hold 70,000 to 95,000 clones, with roughly 90% observed a single time. Sequencing was performed on peripheral blood, taken on day 0 of MenACWY control vaccination. These receptors originate from an adult in good health.

The rearrangement uses TRBV11-2 and TRBJ2-4, with D possibly TRBD2 on 6 matching bases. V was trimmed by 4 bases and J by 1 base, leaving 20 bases between them. The CDR3 extends over 18 amino acids. Germline V CDR1 and CDR2: SGHAT, FQNNGV. The CDR3 DNA follows: TGTGCCAGCAGCTCTGGGAGTCGGGGGAGAGAGGCCAAAAACATTCAGTACTTC. It translates to CASSSGSRGREAKNIQYF.

This clone was observed a handful of times. This chain connects TRBV11-1 to TRBJ2-2; D is unclear. V lost 1 base and J 1 base, leaving 7 bases between the germline ends. Germline CDR1 and CDR2: SGHAT and FQDESV (reference sequence). The CDR3 spans 15 residues. The CDR3 reads CASSLVVGNTGELFF. CDR3 nucleotide sequence: TGTGCCAGCAGCTTAGTCGTAGGGAACACCGGGGAGCTGTTTTTT.

The V gene is TRBV27, the J gene TRBJ1-1, with unresolved D. The CDR3 totals 17 residues. V was trimmed by 6 bases and J by 2 bases, leaving 22 bases between them. The V gene's germline CDR1 is MNHEY and CDR2 SMNVEV (reference sequence). The CDR3 nucleotides read TGTGCCAGCAGCCGCGGTCAGCACCCTTCGCCTAACACTGAAGCTTTCTTT. Protein sequence: CASSRGQHPSPNTEAFF.

The chain carries TRBV3-1 (or the pseudogene TRBV3-2) and TRBJ1-2, with 7 bases identical to TRBD1. Trimming at V came to 4 bases and at J to 3 bases, leaving 11 bases not matched to a gene. This CDR3 is 16 amino acids long. Looked up from germline, CDR1 is LGHDT and CDR2 is YNNKEL (reference sequence). As DNA, the CDR3 is TGTGCCAGCAGCCGCCCTCCAGGGGGGATGGACTATGGCTACACCTTC. It translates to CASSRPPGGMDYGYTF.

The rearrangement joins TRBV27 to TRBJ1-2; possible D gene TRBD1, 6 bases. V was clipped by 6 bases and J by 3 bases, with 14 bases between them. Germline assignment: CDR1 MNHEY and CDR2 SMNVEV (reference sequence). This CDR3 spans 14 amino acids. The CDR3 DNA is TGTGCCAGCAGACGTGGGGGGGCCTACTATGGCTACACCTTC. Protein product: CASRRGGAYYGYTF.

J is TRBJ1-2 and V is TRBV19; D ambiguous. The germline V gene encodes CDR1 LNHDA and CDR2 SQIVND (reference sequence). V lost 0 bases to trimming and J lost 4 bases, with 9 bases between them. CDR3 length: 14 amino acids. The CDR3 DNA reads TGTGCCAGTAGTATAGATTACGGAACCTATGGCTACACCTTC. Translated, it gives CASSIDYGTYGYTF.

The chain has TRBV3-1 (or the pseudogene TRBV3-2) and TRBJ2-6; 8 bases match TRBD1. Germline lookup yields CDR1 LGHDT and CDR2 YNNKEL (reference sequence). V lost 4 bases and J lost 0; bases outside the gene matches: 11. The CDR3 runs to 19 residues. This chain's CDR3 is CASSPVPGQAFSGANVLTF. CDR3 bases: TGTGCCAGCAGCCCCGTACCGGGACAGGCTTTCTCTGGGGCCAACGTCCTGACTTTC.

The genes are TRBV19 and TRBJ2-7, with TRBD1 matching over 9 bases. V gave up 9 bases and J gave up 6 bases; unmatched junction bases: 9. Germline V gene data show CDR1 as LNHDA and CDR2 as SQIVND (reference sequence). The CDR3 runs 13 residues. CDR3 nucleotide sequence: TGTGCCAGCACGACAGGGGGAGGGAGCGAGCAGTACTTC. Translated, it gives CASTTGGGSEQYF.

The gene calls are TRBV27 and TRBJ2-1, with 13 bases identical to TRBD2. After removal of 5 bases from V and 1 base from J, the junction contained 11 bases not matched to a gene. This CDR3 has 19 residues. The germline gives CDR1 MNHEY, CDR2 SMNVEV (reference sequence). The CDR3 region is CASSLETSGRALSYNEQFF. CDR3 nucleotide sequence: TGTGCCAGCAGTCTCGAAACTAGCGGGAGGGCCTTGTCCTACAATGAGCAGTTCTTC.

V and J are TRBV7-8 and TRBJ1-1, with D possibly matching TRBD1 (6 bases). V was clipped by 1 base and J by 4 bases, with 13 bases between them. From germline, CDR1 is SGHVS and CDR2 FQNEAQ. The CDR3 length is 15 residues. The CDR3 region has the DNA TGTGCCAGCAGCTTAGTCACGGGGGCGGTCACTGAAGCTTTCTTT. This encodes CASSLVTGAVTEAFF.

The chain couples TRBV2 to TRBJ1-5; 9 bases map to TRBD1. The length of the CDR3 is 19 residues. Germline V gene lookup returns CDR1 SNHLY and CDR2 FYNNEI. V shed 2 bases and J 1 base; nucleotides not matched to a gene: 12. CDR3 bases: TGTGCCAGCAGTGAATGGGAGGCAGCGGGGACAGGGAGCAATCAGCCCCAGCATTTT. Its protein product is CASSEWEAAGTGSNQPQHF. The whole variable domain, remainder taken from reference TRBV2 and TRBJ1-5, is EPEVTQTPSHQVTQMGQEVILRCVPISNHLYFYWYRQILGQKVEFLVSFYNNEISEKSEIFDDQFSVERPDGSNFTLKIRSTKLEDSAMYFCASSEWEAAGTGSNQPQHFGDGTRLSIL.

This clone is a singleton in its sample. V gene TRBV4-1 combines with J gene TRBJ2-7; 8 positions match TRBD2. Germline V gives CDR1 MGHRA, CDR2 YSYEKL. Trimming took 4 bases from V and 4 from J; bases not matched to a gene: 12. The CDR3 has 16 amino acids. This chain's CDR3 is CASSRSTSASGYEQYF. Here the CDR3 DNA reads TGCGCCAGCAGCCGGTCCACAAGTGCTAGCGGGTACGAGCAGTACTTC.

This chain connects TRBV20-1 to TRBJ1-2; D is perhaps TRBD1 (6 bases). Trimming took off 3 bases at V and 4 bases at J, with 18 bases between the two ends. In germline, CDR1 is DFQATT, CDR2 SNEGSKA (reference sequence). The CDR3 contains 15 residues. The CDR3 here is CSASPNLDSTYGYTF. CDR3 coding DNA: TGCAGTGCTAGTCCCAATTTGGACAGTACCTATGGCTACACCTTC.